The next 7 T cell receptor beta chains were all read from a single sample in a study of Ad26.COV2.S vaccination and SARS-CoV-2 variants. The table came from immunoSEQ multiplex PCR; TCRdb's copy has only in-frame clones and leaves some out. Of some 400,000 clones listed, about 88% are singletons. The sample's treatment: over 15 received Ad26.COV2.S at low or high dose, single or two shots; about 5 received placebo; per-sample allocation not given. Collection of samples fell on day 63 after the first vaccine or placebo injection. Sequences were derived from peripheral blood, sampled in a trial of Ad26.COV2.S vaccine versus placebo. These receptors were taken from a person between 18 and 59 years old who received the Ad26.COV2.S COVID-19 vaccine or a placebo.

V gene TRBV5-4 combines with J gene TRBJ2-7; a weak D match, TRBD1 (6 bases). Trimming stripped 7 bases from V and 2 bases from J, with 16 bases between. From germline, CDR1 is SGHNT and CDR2 YYREEE (reference sequence). The CDR3 extends over 14 amino acids. The CDR3 sequence: CASSGAADPYEQYF. CDR3 nucleotides: TGTGCCAGCTCAGGGGCAGCAGACCCCTACGAGCAGTACTTC.

This chain uses TRBV29-1 with TRBJ2-1, with TRBD2 matching over 7 bases. V lost 3 bases, J lost 1 base, and 6 bases stayed unmatched. CDR1 is SQVTM, CDR2 ANQGSEA, per germline. The CDR3 length is 15 residues. CDR3: CSVEREGISYNEQFF. CDR3 coding DNA: TGCAGCGTTGAGAGGGAGGGAATATCCTACAATGAGCAGTTCTTC.

The genes are TRBV19 and TRBJ1-5; D unclear. Germline CDR1 LNHDA, CDR2 SQIVND (reference sequence). V dropped 1 base and J dropped 1 base, with 14 bases sitting between them. This CDR3 contains 17 residues. CDR3 in DNA: TGTGCCAGTAGTATAGGGACGGGGTTTGGGAGCAATCAGCCCCAGCATTTT. Amino acids: CASSIGTGFGSNQPQHF. The full variable domain, rest sourced from reference TRBV19 and TRBJ1-5, is DGGITQSPKYLFRKEGQNVTLSCEQNLNHDAMYWYRQDPGQGLRLIYYSQIVNDFQKGDIAEGYSVSREKKESFPLTVTSAQKNPTAFYLCASSIGTGFGSNQPQHFGDGTRLSIL.

The chain couples TRBV28 to TRBJ1-5; the match to TRBD1 covers 8 bases. V dropped 6 bases and J dropped 5; count of bases not matched to a gene: 9. Germline CDR1 is MDHEN and CDR2 is SYDVKM. The CDR3 consists of 15 residues. The chain's CDR3 is CASRLDRALHQPQHF. DNA for the CDR3: TGTGCCAGCAGACTGGACAGGGCTCTACATCAGCCCCAGCATTTT.

This chain joins TRBV6-1 and TRBJ2-5, with TRBD1 matching over 7 bases. V dropped 4 bases and J dropped 5; count of bases not matched to a gene: 16. CDR3 length: 17 residues. Germline CDR1 MNHNS, CDR2 SASEGT. The CDR3, as DNA: TGTGCCAGCAGTGTAGGTGGTGTGAAGGGGGCGGCGGAGACCCAGTACTTC. This translates into CASSVGGVKGAAETQYF.

This clone was found once. The CDR3 loop is CASSVDGLAGVLETQYF. In nucleotides, the CDR3 is TGTGCCAGCAGCGTAGACGGACTAGCGGGAGTACTCGAGACCCAGTACTTC. This chain joins TRBV9 and TRBJ2-5; 13 positions match TRBD2. Germline lookup yields CDR1 SGDLS and CDR2 YYNGEE. Losses at the gene ends were 0 bases for V and 5 bases for J; bases not matched to a gene: 7. CDR3 length: 17 residues.

The chain recombines TRBV5-1 with TRBJ2-7; D is perhaps TRBD2 (6 bases). CDR1 is SGHRS and CDR2 is YFSETQ in the germline V gene. Trimming took off 2 bases at V and 6 bases at J, with 15 bases between the two ends. The CDR3 loop spans 14 amino acids. The CDR3 DNA is TGCGCCAGCAGCTTCGGGAGACTTGTCTCCGAGCAGTACTTC. Translation: CASSFGRLVSEQYF.